Listed below are T cell receptor beta chains from one sample, sequenced in a study of cytomegalovirus exposure and HLA in healthy donors. Repertoires were generated with immunoSEQ multiplex PCR, while TCRdb's copy carries only in-frame clones and drops some. Of 150,000 to 200,000 clones in the sample, approximately 84% were seen once. What was sequenced was PBMCs. The source is a female donor in good health and CMV-seronegative. Both conserved end residues are part of each CDR3. The order of the fields is D gene, clone size, J gene, V gene, CDR3 protein, CDR3 DNA. D genes are given only for firm matches. Size is stated for part of the rows, as once, few or many counts, or as a class when the clone is expanded.

>TRBD2|.|TRBJ2-7|TRBV7-9
CASSLFSGGAYEQYF
TGTGCCAGCAGCTTATTTAGCGGGGGGGCCTACGAGCAGTACTTC
>.|few|TRBJ2-3|TRBV28
CASSPPRGTDTQYF
TGTGCCAGCAGTCCCCCTAGGGGGACAGATACGCAGTATTTT
>.|.|TRBJ2-5|TRBV5-8
CASSLDRVVETQYF
TGTGCCAGCAGCTTGGACAGGGTGGTAGAGACCCAGTACTTC
>TRBD2|few|TRBJ2-3|TRBV7-2
CASSLQPGLAGGPVTQYF
TGTGCCAGCAGCTTACAGCCGGGACTAGCGGGAGGGCCGGTTACGCAGTATTTT
>.|.|TRBJ2-3|TRBV5-1
CASSLDGSLTDTQYF
TGCGCCAGCAGCTTGGACGGGAGCCTCACAGATACGCAGTATTTT
>TRBD2|few|TRBJ2-5|TRBV9
CASSAWGGTSGGVQETQYF
TGTGCCAGCAGCGCATGGGGAGGGACTAGCGGGGGGGTACAAGAGACCCAGTACTTC
>TRBD1|.|TRBJ2-1|TRBV2
CASNPGQSYNEQFF
TGTGCCAGCAATCCGGGACAGTCTTACAATGAGCAGTTCTTC
>.|.|TRBJ1-1|TRBV30
CAWSVNQEAFF
TGTGCCTGGAGTGTAAACCAGGAAGCTTTCTTT
>TRBD2|.|TRBJ2-1|TRBV2
CASSDVGGTYNEQFF
TGTGCCAGCAGTGATGTCGGGGGGACCTACAATGAGCAGTTCTTC
>TRBD1|.|TRBJ1-1|TRBV6-1
CASTVGQVYTEAFF
TGTGCCAGCACGGTTGGACAGGTGTACACTGAAGCTTTCTTT
>TRBD1|.|TRBJ2-7|TRBV29-1
CSPRGTGGPPVYEQYF
TGCAGCCCCCGGGGGACAGGGGGGCCTCCCGTCTACGAGCAGTACTTC
>.|.|TRBJ2-7|TRBV5-1
CASSLGGGGPYEQYF
TGCGCCAGCAGCTTGGGGGGCGGGGGCCCCTACGAGCAGTACTTC
>.|.|TRBJ2-2|TRBV28
CASSFQTGNTGELFF
TGTGCCAGCAGTTTCCAGACAGGGAACACCGGGGAGCTGTTTTTT
>TRBD1|few|TRBJ1-1|TRBV6-4
CASSDSHHRTGRAFF
TGTGCCAGCAGTGACTCCCACCATCGGACAGGTCGAGCTTTCTTT